One and the same sample provided the 32 T cell receptor beta chains below, sequenced in a study of blood T cell repertoires in COVID-19 (dated by TCRdb to between 2020 and 2021). Libraries were made using the immunoSEQ multiplex PCR assay. This is the immuneACCESS table as TCRdb keeps it, with only in-frame sequences that have V and J called. A part of the clones is gone; compared with another copy, unresolved V genes explain less than half, and the rest is unexplained. The sample yields fewer than 450,000 clones; approximately 86% were counted once. Roughly 2% of the sample is in the top ten clones. Specimen: PBMCs or T cells enriched from blood (not recorded which). The receptors here all came from a middle-aged woman with acute COVID-19.

The chain has TRBV30 and TRBJ1-1; TRBD1 matches at 8 bases. Germline V CDR1 and CDR2: GTSNPN, SVGIG (reference sequence). The length of the CDR3 is 13 residues. V shed 0 bases and J 11 bases; nucleotides not matched to a gene: 8. The CDR3 reads CAWSVAGGLGAFF. CDR3 bases: TGTGCCTGGAGTGTCGCAGGGGGCTTAGGGGCTTTCTTT. The full variable domain, rest sourced from reference TRBV30 and TRBJ1-1, is SQTIHQWPATLVQPVGSPLSLECTVEGTSNPNLYWYRQAAGRGLQLLFYSVGIGQISSEVPQNLSASRPQDRQFILSSKKLLLSDSGFYLCAWSVAGGLGAFFGQGTRLTVV.

The chain joins TRBV6-1 to TRBJ2-2, with D possibly being TRBD2 (5 bases). Trimming removed 1 base from V and 5 bases from J, with 14 bases in between. The CDR3 spans 16 residues. Germline-derived CDR1 and CDR2 are MNHNS and SASEGT. CDR3: CASSEGWERVTGELFF. CDR3 coding DNA: TGTGCCAGCAGTGAAGGATGGGAGAGGGTTACCGGGGAGCTGTTTTTT.

V gene TRBV5-4 combines with J gene TRBJ2-2, with TRBD1 as a possible D gene (6 bases). Trimming shortened V by 2 bases and J by 3 bases, and 14 bases separated the two germline ends. Germline CDR1 SGHNT, CDR2 YYREEE (reference sequence). The CDR3 totals 16 residues. The CDR3 nucleotides read TGTGCCAGCAGCTTCTTCAGGGGCATGGACACCGGGGAGCTGTTTTTT. This translates into CASSFFRGMDTGELFF. Drawing the rest from reference TRBV5-4 and TRBJ2-2, the complete variable domain is ETGVTQSPTHLIKTRGQQVTLRCSSQSGHNTVSWYQQALGQGPQFIFQYYREEENGRGNFPPRFSGLQFPNYSSELNVNALELDDSALYLCASSFFRGMDTGELFFGEGSRLTVL.

The CDR3, as DNA: TGTGCCAGCTCACCCCGGAGCGATCAGCCCCAGCATTTT. Translation: CASSPRSDQPQHF. V and J are TRBV18 and TRBJ1-5; no clear D. There are 13 residues in the CDR3. The ends were cut back, 3 bases at V and 5 bases at J, with 8 bases in the middle. Germline V gene data show CDR1 as KGHSH and CDR2 as LQKENI.

This clone was seen a handful of times. This CDR3 reads CASSSQGAGYGYTF. The CDR3 nucleotides are TGTGCCAGCAGTTCTCAGGGGGCGGGCTATGGCTACACCTTC. This chain connects TRBV6-5 to TRBJ1-2; 8 nucleotides match TRBD1. The V gene's germline CDR1 is MNHEY and CDR2 SVGAGI. The CDR3 contains 14 residues. Unmatched junction bases numbered 5, after V lost 4 bases and J lost 4 bases.

V and J are TRBV18 and TRBJ2-7; weak D call: TRBD2 (6 bases). This CDR3 region has 14 residues. In germline, CDR1 is KGHSH, CDR2 LQKENI. Trimming took off 3 bases at V and 1 base at J, with 10 bases between the two ends. CDR3 region: CASSPQRGSYEQYF. DNA for the CDR3: TGTGCCAGCTCACCCCAACGGGGGTCCTACGAGCAGTACTTC.

The chain has TRBV7-2 and TRBJ1-2, with a possible D match to TRBD1 (6 bases). Germline V gene lookup returns CDR1 SGHTA and CDR2 FQGNSA. V shed 2 bases and J shed 7 bases, with 11 bases lying between them. The CDR3 is 13 residues long. In DNA, the CDR3 is TGTGCCAGCAGCTTACACAGGGTCCCTGGCTACACCTTC. This sequence encodes CASSLHRVPGYTF.

J is TRBJ2-1 and V is TRBV7-6; 10 positions match TRBD2. V was clipped by 6 bases and J by 8 bases; unmatched bases: 10. From germline, CDR1 is SGHVS and CDR2 FNYEAQ. The CDR3 is 15 amino acids. CDR3 bases: TGTGCCAGCAGGGGAACCCTAGCGGGGGATCATGAGCAGTTCTTC. Protein: CASRGTLAGDHEQFF.

This chain connects TRBV5-4 to TRBJ1-6; D remains unclear. Germline V gene lookup returns CDR1 SGHNT and CDR2 YYREEE (reference sequence). V lost 4 bases to trimming and J lost 5 bases, with 16 bases between them. This CDR3 contains 16 residues. The CDR3 here is CASSLMSRADNSPLHF. Here the CDR3 DNA reads TGTGCCAGCAGCCTCATGTCGCGGGCGGATAATTCACCCCTCCACTTT.

The chain combines TRBV30 with TRBJ2-7; 7 nucleotides align to TRBD1. CDR3 length: 14 amino acids. V dropped 3 bases and J dropped 6; count of bases not matched to a gene: 11. Germline-derived CDR1 and CDR2 are GTSNPN and SVGIG (reference sequence). Written as DNA, the CDR3 is TGTGCCTGGAGCGGGGACAGCCAGTCCGGCGAGCAGTACTTC. This codes for CAWSGDSQSGEQYF.

To note about this clone: The same CDR3 can be traced to other DNA sequences in this sample. The rearrangement links TRBV5-1 to TRBJ2-3, with a possible D match to TRBD2 (7 bases). Germline V CDR1 and CDR2: SGHRS, YFSETQ. V was clipped by 2 bases and J by 3 bases, with 13 bases between them. This CDR3 spans 15 amino acids. For the CDR3, the DNA is TGCGCCAGCAGCTTAGGGGGGGCCGGGACAGATACGCAGTATTTT. It is translated as CASSLGGAGTDTQYF.

This clone has only a few counts. The DNA for the CDR3 is TGTGCCAGCTCTACAGGGTACACAGATACGCAGTATTTT. Translation: CASSTGYTDTQYF. This sequence joins TRBV18 and TRBJ2-3, with D possibly matching TRBD1 (6 bases). The CDR3 is 13 amino acids. With 6 bases removed from V and 2 bases from J, the gap between germline ends came to 9 bases. CDR1 and CDR2 from the germline V gene are KGHSH and LQKENI.

This clone was seen more than once but under ten times. The J gene is TRBJ1-3, the V gene TRBV18, with 9 bases fitting TRBD1. Looked up from germline, CDR1 is KGHSH and CDR2 is LQKENI. The CDR3 spans 15 residues. The junction had 4 bases not matched to a gene; V was cut back by 4 bases and J by 3 bases. The CDR3 nucleotides are TGTGCCAGCTCACTGGGACAGGGAGATGGAAACACCATATATTTT. Amino acid sequence: CASSLGQGDGNTIYF.

V usage is TRBV6-5 and J usage is TRBJ2-7, with TRBD2 matching over 9 bases. The CDR3 extends over 15 amino acids. CDR1 MNHEY and CDR2 SVGAGI come from the germline V gene. J was trimmed by 3 bases and V by 7 bases; bases with no gene match: 10. This CDR3 reads CASTLIAGVNYEQYF. The CDR3 DNA sequence: TGTGCCAGCACCCTGATAGCGGGGGTTAACTACGAGCAGTACTTC.

The rearrangement uses TRBV18 and TRBJ1-5, with D possibly TRBD1 on 5 matching bases. Trimming took off 0 bases at V and 6 bases at J, with 9 bases between the two ends. Per germline, CDR1 KGHSH and CDR2 LQKENI. This CDR3 is built from 14 residues. The CDR3 bases are TGTGCCAGCTCACCACCGTCAGGGTCTCAGCCCCAGCATTTT. Its protein is CASSPPSGSQPQHF. The full variable domain, rest sourced from reference TRBV18 and TRBJ1-5, is NAGVMQNPRHLVRRRGQEARLRCSPMKGHSHVYWYRQLPEEGLKFMVYLQKENIIDESGMPKERFSAEFPKEGPSILRIQQVVRGDSAAYFCASSPPSGSQPQHFGDGTRLSIL.

The V gene is TRBV27, the J gene TRBJ1-1, with 8 bases aligning to TRBD1. The V segment lost 5 bases and the J segment 2 bases; nucleotides outside the gene matches: 4. Per germline, CDR1 MNHEY and CDR2 SMNVEV (reference sequence). The CDR3 runs 14 residues. This CDR3 is CASSPQGANTEAFF. As DNA, the CDR3 is TGTGCCAGCAGTCCGCAGGGGGCCAACACTGAAGCTTTCTTT.

The chain combines TRBV18 with TRBJ1-5, with a weak D call TRBD1 (6 bases). Per germline, CDR1 KGHSH and CDR2 LQKENI. The CDR3 covers 15 residues. Between the trimmed V and J ends, which lost 2 bases and 7 bases, there was a span of 15 bases. The CDR3 sequence: CASSPSAGAEQPQHF. CDR3 nucleotides: TGTGCCAGCTCACCATCAGCAGGGGCAGAACAGCCCCAGCATTTT. Variable domain in full (rest from reference TRBV18 and TRBJ1-5): NAGVMQNPRHLVRRRGQEARLRCSPMKGHSHVYWYRQLPEEGLKFMVYLQKENIIDESGMPKERFSAEFPKEGPSILRIQQVVRGDSAAYFCASSPSAGAEQPQHFGDGTRLSIL.

The CDR3 is CASSVGRGDEKLFF. DNA for the CDR3: TGTGCCAGCAGCGTCGGGCGGGGCGACGAAAAACTGTTTTTT. The rearrangement joins TRBV9 to TRBJ1-4; tentative D call: TRBD1 (5 bases). The V end lost 2 bases, the J end lost 8 bases, and 13 bases lay between the germline ends. The CDR3 contains 14 residues. Germline lookup yields CDR1 SGDLS and CDR2 YYNGEE.

A single count supports this clone. The V and J genes are TRBV10-3 and TRBJ2-5; 10 nucleotides align to TRBD2. This CDR3 contains 14 residues. Per germline, CDR1 ENHRY and CDR2 SYGVKD. V dropped 7 bases and J dropped 6; count of bases not matched to a gene: 8. The CDR3 DNA reads TGTGCCATCAAAAAAACTAGCGGGGAACAGACCCAGTACTTC. Translated: CAIKKTSGEQTQYF.

Remarks on this clone: Within the sample, other DNA sequences also encode this same CDR3. The chain uses TRBV18 and TRBJ2-2, with a weak D call TRBD1 (6 bases). The germline gives CDR1 KGHSH, CDR2 LQKENI. The CDR3 is 15 residues long. V dropped 3 bases and J dropped 0 bases, with 8 bases sitting between them. CDR3 region: CASSPRTANTGELFF. Written as DNA, the CDR3 is TGTGCCAGCTCACCGCGGACAGCGAACACCGGGGAGCTGTTTTTT.

This chain links TRBV25-1 with TRBJ1-1; D is unclear. The CDR3 consists of 18 residues. Trimming shortened V by 5 bases and J by 1 base, and 23 bases separated the two germline ends. The germline gives CDR1 MGHDK, CDR2 SYGVNS. In DNA form, the CDR3 reads TGTGCCAGCAGTTTCTCATCGGGGTACGGGCATCAGAACACTGAAGCTTTCTTT. Translation: CASSFSSGYGHQNTEAFF. Supplemented by reference TRBV25-1 and TRBJ1-1, the full variable domain reads EADIYQTPRYLVIGTGKKITLECSQTMGHDKMYWYQQDPGMELHLIHYSYGVNSTEKGDLSSESTVSRIRTEHFPLTLESARPSHTSQYLCASSFSSGYGHQNTEAFFGQGTRLTVV.

This chain uses TRBV5-1 with TRBJ2-7; D may be TRBD1 (6 bases). Looked up from germline, CDR1 is SGHRS and CDR2 is YFSETQ. V lost 3 bases to trimming and J lost 3 bases, with 13 bases between them. The CDR3 covers 14 residues. The CDR3 loop is CASSYGAGDYEQYF. The CDR3 coding sequence is TGCGCCAGCAGCTATGGTGCAGGGGACTACGAGCAGTACTTC.

This clone was observed a few times. This CDR3 is also generated by other DNA sequences in the sample. V is TRBV5-4 and J is TRBJ2-7; D is ambiguous. The CDR3 consists of 11 residues. Trimming left V 3 bases short and J 3 bases short, with 4 bases between. Germline CDR1 and CDR2: SGHNT and YYREEE (reference sequence). CDR3 region: CASSSNYEQYF. The CDR3 DNA reads as TGTGCCAGCAGCTCTAACTACGAGCAGTACTTC.

The chain couples TRBV10-1 to TRBJ2-2; 13 bases fit TRBD2. Germline values: CDR1 WNHNN, CDR2 SYGVQD (reference sequence). V lost 0 bases to trimming and J lost 6 bases; unmatched junction nucleotides: 1. This CDR3 has 16 amino acids. CDR3 region: CASSESTSGGSGELFF. For the CDR3, the DNA is TGCGCCAGCAGTGAGTCGACTAGCGGGGGGTCCGGGGAGCTGTTTTTT.

This chain connects TRBV18 to TRBJ1-6; D remains ambiguous. This CDR3 comprises 15 residues. From germline, CDR1 is KGHSH and CDR2 LQKENI. V was pared by 4 bases and J by 7 bases, with 14 bases between. CDR3 DNA sequence: TGTGCCAGCTCACTCGGGTGGGGAGGGAATTCACCCCTCCACTTT. The encoded protein is CASSLGWGGNSPLHF.

The J gene is TRBJ2-1, the V gene TRBV24-1; D remains unclear. The germline V and J ends were trimmed by 4 bases and 10 bases, with 10 bases remaining between them. Germline assignment: CDR1 KGHDR and CDR2 SFDVKD. This CDR3 spans 12 amino acids. CDR3 nucleotides: TGTGCCACCAGTGAGTCGACGAGGGAGCAGTTCTTC. The encoded protein is CATSESTREQFF.

CDR3 region: CASSRTSGMTDTQYF. CDR3 DNA sequence: TGTGCCAGCAGCAGAACTAGCGGAATGACAGATACGCAGTATTTT. This chain connects TRBV5-4 to TRBJ2-3, with TRBD2 matching 8 bases. V lost 4 bases, J lost 3 bases, and 7 bases stayed unmatched. Germline loops: CDR1 SGHNT, CDR2 YYREEE (reference sequence). There are 15 residues in the CDR3.

This chain connects TRBV19 to TRBJ1-2; perhaps TRBD1 as D (5 bases). V lost 1 base to trimming and J lost 1 base, with 16 bases between them. The CDR3 runs to 17 residues. Germline V gene sequence: CDR1 LNHDA, CDR2 SQIVND (reference sequence). CDR3 DNA: TGTGCCAGTAGTATAGTTGTCGGGGGAAGTGGTAACTATGGCTACACCTTC. This encodes CASSIVVGGSGNYGYTF.

CDR3 region: CASSTGTGTDTQYF. DNA of the CDR3: TGTGCCAGCAGCACAGGGACGGGCACAGATACGCAGTATTTT. V and J are TRBV5-6 and TRBJ2-3; possible D gene TRBD1, 6 bases. Germline CDR1 and CDR2: SGHDT and YYEEEE. The CDR3 consists of 14 residues. V lost 4 bases and J 1 base, leaving 10 bases between the germline ends. Supplemented by reference TRBV5-6 and TRBJ2-3, the full variable domain reads DAGVTQSPTHLIKTRGQQVTLRCSPKSGHDTVSWYQQALGQGPQFIFQYYEEEERQRGNFPDRFSGHQFPNYSSELNVNALLLGDSALYLCASSTGTGTDTQYFGPGTRLTVL.

The genes are TRBV12-5 and TRBJ1-1; D is undetermined. The CDR3 spans 11 residues. CDR1 and CDR2 from the germline V gene are LGHNT and FRNRAP. The V end lost 6 bases, the J end lost 6 bases, and 8 bases lay between the germline ends. CDR3 loop: CASGTSAEAFF. CDR3 in DNA: TGTGCTAGTGGGACGAGCGCTGAAGCTTTCTTT.

The chain carries TRBV19 and TRBJ1-3; 8 bases fit TRBD1. The trim removed 4 bases at V and 4 bases at J, leaving 9 bases unmatched. The CDR3 length is 16 residues. CDR1 LNHDA and CDR2 SQIVND come from the germline V gene (reference sequence). CDR3 residues: CASSTQRQGYGNTIYF. The CDR3 DNA is TGTGCCAGTAGTACCCAGAGACAGGGGTACGGAAACACCATATATTTT. The whole variable domain, remainder taken from reference TRBV19 and TRBJ1-3, is DGGITQSPKYLFRKEGQNVTLSCEQNLNHDAMYWYRQDPGQGLRLIYYSQIVNDFQKGDIAEGYSVSREKKESFPLTVTSAQKNPTAFYLCASSTQRQGYGNTIYFGEGSWLTVV.

This clone is a singleton in its sample. The chain has TRBV28 and TRBJ2-7, with 8 nucleotides matching TRBD1. Trimming took 5 bases from V and 0 from J; bases not matched to a gene: 3. CDR3 length: 14 amino acids. CDR1 and CDR2 from the germline V gene are MDHEN and SYDVKM. The CDR3 coding sequence is TGTGCCAGCAGTAGGACAGGGAGCTCCTACGAGCAGTACTTC. Protein sequence: CASSRTGSSYEQYF.